Below, 2 T cell receptor beta chains from the same sample are listed, as sequenced in a study of cytomegalovirus exposure and HLA in healthy donors. With 60 Vbeta and 13 Jbeta primers, the PCR was carried out. Repertoires were generated with immunoSEQ multiplex PCR, while TCRdb's copy carries only in-frame clones and drops some. The profile covers roughly 230,000 clones, with over 75% appearing a single time and about 0.47% taken by the ten largest. What was sequenced was PBMCs. The receptors come from a boy between 10 and 17 years old in good health and CMV-seronegative.

The chain's CDR3 is CASSLDGGAVNEQFF. DNA of the CDR3: TGTGCCAGCAGCTTGGACGGGGGGGCTGTCAATGAGCAGTTCTTC. V gene TRBV5-5 combines with J gene TRBJ2-1; the match to TRBD2 covers 8 bases. This CDR3 spans 15 amino acids. With 0 bases clipped from V and 6 bases from J, the junction kept 5 bases outside the gene matches. Germline values: CDR1 SGHKS, CDR2 YYEKEE (reference sequence).

This sequence joins TRBV6-5 and TRBJ2-5; possibly TRBD1 for D (6 bases). CDR3 length: 13 amino acids. The V end lost 0 bases, the J end lost 8 bases, and 10 bases lay between the germline ends. Germline V gene data show CDR1 as MNHEY and CDR2 as SVGAGI. The CDR3 here is CASSYSSRGTQYF. The CDR3 DNA reads as TGTGCCAGCAGTTACTCGTCCAGGGGAACCCAGTACTTC.